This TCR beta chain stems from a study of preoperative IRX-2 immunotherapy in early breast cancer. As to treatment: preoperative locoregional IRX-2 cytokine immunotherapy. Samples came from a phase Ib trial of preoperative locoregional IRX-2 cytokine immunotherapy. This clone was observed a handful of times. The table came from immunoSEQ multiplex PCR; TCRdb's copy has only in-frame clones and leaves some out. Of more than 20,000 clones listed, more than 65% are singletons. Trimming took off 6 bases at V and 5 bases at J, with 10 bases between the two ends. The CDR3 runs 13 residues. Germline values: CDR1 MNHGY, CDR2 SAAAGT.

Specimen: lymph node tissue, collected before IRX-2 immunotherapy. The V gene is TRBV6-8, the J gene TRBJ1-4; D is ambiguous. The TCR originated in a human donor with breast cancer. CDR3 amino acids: CASRSNPNEKLFF. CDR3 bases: TGTGCCAGCAGATCTAATCCGAATGAAAAACTGTTTTTT.